A selection of T cell receptor beta chains follows, all from one sample in a study of vaccination and CD4 T cells after COVID-19. These receptors' antigens are unknown. TCRdb re-derived calls from the PCR reads in MiXCR, one entry per CDR3 protein. Among about 9,500 distinct CDR3 sequences listed, around 36% were seen once. Sequenced: CD4+ T cells from blood, cultured in vitro. These receptors came from a human donor in good health. Each CDR3 is given without its conserved first and last residue.

v_gene	CDR3aa
TRBV27	ASSRDRGRRTEAF
TRBV7-2	ASSLVGQNVAF
TRBV6-2/TRBV6-3	ASSYPGQGAISSYEQY
TRBV5-8	ASSLVLRRNTEAF
TRBV6-4	ASSIGQGNSPLH
TRBV19	ASRVTDGYT
TRBV4-1	ASSRGGVLEAF
TRBV19	ASSTIQGLAAF
TRBV7-3	ASSLTGGGGDTDTQY
TRBV6-2/TRBV6-3	ASSRDRTNYGYT
TRBV28	ASSLGGDLEAF